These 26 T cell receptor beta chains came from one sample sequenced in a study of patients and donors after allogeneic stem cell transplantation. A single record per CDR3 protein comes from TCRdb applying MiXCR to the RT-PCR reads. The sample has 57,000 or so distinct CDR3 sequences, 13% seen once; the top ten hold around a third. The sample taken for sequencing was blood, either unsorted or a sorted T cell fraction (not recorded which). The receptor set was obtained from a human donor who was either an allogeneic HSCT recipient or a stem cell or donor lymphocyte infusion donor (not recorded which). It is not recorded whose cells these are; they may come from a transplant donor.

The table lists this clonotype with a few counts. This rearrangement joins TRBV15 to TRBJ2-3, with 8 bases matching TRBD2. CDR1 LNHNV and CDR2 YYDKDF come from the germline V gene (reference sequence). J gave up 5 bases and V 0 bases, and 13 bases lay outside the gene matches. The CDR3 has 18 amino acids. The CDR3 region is CATSRDREGRRVLDTQYF. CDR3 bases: TGTGCCACCAGCAGAGATCGGGAGGGCCGAAGAGTATTAGATACGCAGTATTTT. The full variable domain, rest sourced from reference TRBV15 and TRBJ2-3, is DAMVIQNPRYQVTQFGKPVTLSCSQTLNHNVMYWYQQKSSQAPKLLFHYYDKDFNNEADTPDNFQSRRPNTSFCFLDIRSPGLGDTAMYLCATSRDREGRRVLDTQYFGPGTRLTVL.

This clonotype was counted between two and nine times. The DNA of the CDR3 is TGTGCCACCAGTGATTCAGCGGGAGGCCTCTCCTACAATGAGCAGTTCTTC. It translates to CATSDSAGGLSYNEQFF. The chain is built from TRBV24-1 and TRBJ2-1, with 9 bases matching TRBD2. Germline V gene lookup returns CDR1 KGHDR and CDR2 SFDVKD. CDR3 length: 17 amino acids. V shed 2 bases and J 0 bases; nucleotides not matched to a gene: 4.

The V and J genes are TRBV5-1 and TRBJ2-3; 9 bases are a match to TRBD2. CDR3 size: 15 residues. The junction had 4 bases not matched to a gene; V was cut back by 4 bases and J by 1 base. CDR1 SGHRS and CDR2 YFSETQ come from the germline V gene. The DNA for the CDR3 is TGCGCCAGCAGCGTGGGACTAGCCGGCACAGATACGCAGTATTTT. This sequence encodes CASSVGLAGTDTQYF.

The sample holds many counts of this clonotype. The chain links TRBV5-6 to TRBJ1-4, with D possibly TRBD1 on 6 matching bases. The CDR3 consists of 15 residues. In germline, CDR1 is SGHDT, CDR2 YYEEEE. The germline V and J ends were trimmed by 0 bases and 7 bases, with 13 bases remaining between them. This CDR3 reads CASSLGGGLGEKLFF. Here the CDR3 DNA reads TGTGCCAGCAGCTTGGGAGGGGGGCTCGGTGAAAAACTGTTTTTT.

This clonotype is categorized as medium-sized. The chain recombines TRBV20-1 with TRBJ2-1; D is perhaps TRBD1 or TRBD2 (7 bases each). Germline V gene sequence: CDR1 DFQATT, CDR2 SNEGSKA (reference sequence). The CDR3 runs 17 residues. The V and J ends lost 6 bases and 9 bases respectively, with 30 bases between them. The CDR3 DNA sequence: TGCAGTGCCACTCCTAATTCACAGGGGTTGGGAGGGCTTGAGCAGTTCTTC. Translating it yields CSATPNSQGLGGLEQFF.

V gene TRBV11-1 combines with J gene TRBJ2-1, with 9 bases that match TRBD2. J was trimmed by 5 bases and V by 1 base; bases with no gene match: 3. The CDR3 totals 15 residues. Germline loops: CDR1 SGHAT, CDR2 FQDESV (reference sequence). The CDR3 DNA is TGTGCCAGCAGCTTAGGACTAGCGGTTCACAATGAGCAGTTCTTC. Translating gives CASSLGLAVHNEQFF.

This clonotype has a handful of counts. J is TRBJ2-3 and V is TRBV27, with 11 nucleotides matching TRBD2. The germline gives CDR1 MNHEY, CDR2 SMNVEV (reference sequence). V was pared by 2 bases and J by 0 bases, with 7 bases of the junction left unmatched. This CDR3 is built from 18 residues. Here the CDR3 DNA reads TGTGCCAGCAGTTTAGTTGTAGCGGGAGGGCCGAGCACAGATACGCAGTATTTT. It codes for CASSLVVAGGPSTDTQYF.

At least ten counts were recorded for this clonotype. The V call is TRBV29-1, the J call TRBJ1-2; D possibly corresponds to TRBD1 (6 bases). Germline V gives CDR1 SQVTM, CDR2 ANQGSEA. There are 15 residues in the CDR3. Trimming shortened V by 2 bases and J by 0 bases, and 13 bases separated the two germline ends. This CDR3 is CSVEPGTQPNYGYTF. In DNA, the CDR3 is TGCAGCGTTGAACCTGGGACACAACCTAACTATGGCTACACCTTC.

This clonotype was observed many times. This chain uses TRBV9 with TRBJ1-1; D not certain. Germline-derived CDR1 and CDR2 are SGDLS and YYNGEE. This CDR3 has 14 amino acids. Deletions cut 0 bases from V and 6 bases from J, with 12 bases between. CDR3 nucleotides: TGTGCCAGCAGCGTAGGATCCCGTTCTCCTGAAGCTTTCTTT. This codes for CASSVGSRSPEAFF.

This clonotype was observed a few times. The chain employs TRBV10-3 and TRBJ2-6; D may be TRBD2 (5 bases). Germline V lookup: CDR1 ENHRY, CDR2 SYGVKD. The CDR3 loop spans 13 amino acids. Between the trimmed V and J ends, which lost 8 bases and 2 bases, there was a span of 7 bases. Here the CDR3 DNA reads TGTGCCATCTGGGAGACTGGGGCCAACGTCCTGACTTTC. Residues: CAIWETGANVLTF.

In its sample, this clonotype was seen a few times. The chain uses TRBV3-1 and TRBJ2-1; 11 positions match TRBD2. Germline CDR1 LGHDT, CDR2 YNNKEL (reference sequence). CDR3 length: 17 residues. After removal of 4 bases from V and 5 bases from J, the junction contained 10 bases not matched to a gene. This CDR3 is CASSLVTSGTRNNEQFF. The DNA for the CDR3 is TGTGCCAGCAGCCTGGTGACTAGCGGGACTCGGAACAATGAGCAGTTCTTC.

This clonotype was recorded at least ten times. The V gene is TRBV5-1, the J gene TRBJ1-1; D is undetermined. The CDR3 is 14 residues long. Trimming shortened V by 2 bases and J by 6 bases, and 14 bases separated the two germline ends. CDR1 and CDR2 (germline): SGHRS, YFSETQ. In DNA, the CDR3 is TGCGCCAGCAGCTTAAACCCCCCAAGGGCTGAAGCTTTCTTT. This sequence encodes CASSLNPPRAEAFF.

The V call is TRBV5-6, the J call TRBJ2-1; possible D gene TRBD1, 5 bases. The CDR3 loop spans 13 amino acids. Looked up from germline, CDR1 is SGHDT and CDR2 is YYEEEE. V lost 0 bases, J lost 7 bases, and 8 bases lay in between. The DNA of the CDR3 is TGTGCCAGCAGCTTGGCTTCAGGGAATGAGCAGTTCTTC. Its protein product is CASSLASGNEQFF.

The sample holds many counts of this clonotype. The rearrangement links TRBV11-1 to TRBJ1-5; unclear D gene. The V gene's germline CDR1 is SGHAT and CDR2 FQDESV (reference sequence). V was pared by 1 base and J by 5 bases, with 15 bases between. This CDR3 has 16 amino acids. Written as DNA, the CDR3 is TGTGCCAGCAGCTTAGGGCAGGCCGAAGGGTATCAGCCCCAGCATTTT. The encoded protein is CASSLGQAEGYQPQHF.

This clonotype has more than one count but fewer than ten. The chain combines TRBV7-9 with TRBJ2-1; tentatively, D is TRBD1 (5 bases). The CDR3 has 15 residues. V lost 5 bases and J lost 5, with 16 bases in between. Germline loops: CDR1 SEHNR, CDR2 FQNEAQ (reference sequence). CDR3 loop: CASSHPQGIHNEQFF. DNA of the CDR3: TGTGCCAGCAGCCACCCCCAGGGAATACACAATGAGCAGTTCTTC.

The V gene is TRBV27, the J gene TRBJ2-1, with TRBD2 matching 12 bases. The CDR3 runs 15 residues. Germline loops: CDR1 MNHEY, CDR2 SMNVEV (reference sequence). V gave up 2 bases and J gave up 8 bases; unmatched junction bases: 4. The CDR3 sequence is CASSLGLAGGDEQFF. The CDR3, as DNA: TGTGCCAGCAGTTTAGGTCTAGCGGGAGGGGATGAGCAGTTCTTC.

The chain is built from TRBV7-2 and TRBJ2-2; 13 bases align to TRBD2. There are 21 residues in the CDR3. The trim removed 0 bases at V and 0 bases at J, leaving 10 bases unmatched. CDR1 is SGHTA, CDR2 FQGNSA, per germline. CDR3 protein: CASSLALPGLAGSANTGELFF. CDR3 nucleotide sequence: TGTGCCAGCAGCTTAGCGCTTCCGGGACTAGCGGGATCCGCGAACACCGGGGAGCTGTTTTTT.

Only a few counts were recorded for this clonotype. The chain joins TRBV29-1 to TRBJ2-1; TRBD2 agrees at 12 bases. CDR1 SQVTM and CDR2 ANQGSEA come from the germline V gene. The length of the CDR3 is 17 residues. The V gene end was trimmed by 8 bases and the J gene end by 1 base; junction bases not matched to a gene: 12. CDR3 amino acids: CSIQGLAGGPSYNEQFF. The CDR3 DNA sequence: TGCAGCATTCAGGGGCTAGCGGGAGGGCCATCCTACAATGAGCAGTTCTTC.

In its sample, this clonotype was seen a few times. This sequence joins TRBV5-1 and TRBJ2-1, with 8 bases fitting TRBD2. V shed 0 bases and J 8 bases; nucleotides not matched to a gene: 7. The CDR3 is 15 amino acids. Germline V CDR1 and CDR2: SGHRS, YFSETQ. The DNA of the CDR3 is TGCGCCAGCAGCTTGGGCAGCGGGAGCGGGCATGAGCAGTTCTTC. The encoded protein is CASSLGSGSGHEQFF.

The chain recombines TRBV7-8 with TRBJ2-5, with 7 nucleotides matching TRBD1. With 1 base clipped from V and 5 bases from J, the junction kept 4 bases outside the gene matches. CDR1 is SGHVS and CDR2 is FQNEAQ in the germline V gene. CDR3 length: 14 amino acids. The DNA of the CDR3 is TGTGCCAGCAGCTTAGTAGGGGGCGGCGAGACCCAGTACTTC. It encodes CASSLVGGGETQYF.

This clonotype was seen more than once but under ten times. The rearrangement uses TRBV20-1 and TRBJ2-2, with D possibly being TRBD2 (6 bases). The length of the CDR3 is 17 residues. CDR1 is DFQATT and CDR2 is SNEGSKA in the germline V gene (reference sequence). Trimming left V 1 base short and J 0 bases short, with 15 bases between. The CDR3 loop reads CSARGKPGTPNTGELFF. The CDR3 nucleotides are TGCAGTGCTAGAGGGAAACCCGGGACTCCGAACACCGGGGAGCTGTTTTTT.

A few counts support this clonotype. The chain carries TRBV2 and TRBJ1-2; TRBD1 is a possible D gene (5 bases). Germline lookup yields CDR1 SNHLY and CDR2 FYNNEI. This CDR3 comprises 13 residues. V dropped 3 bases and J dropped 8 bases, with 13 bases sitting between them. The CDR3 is CASSDRGFGGYTF. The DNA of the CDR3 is TGTGCCAGCAGTGATAGGGGATTCGGCGGCTACACCTTC.

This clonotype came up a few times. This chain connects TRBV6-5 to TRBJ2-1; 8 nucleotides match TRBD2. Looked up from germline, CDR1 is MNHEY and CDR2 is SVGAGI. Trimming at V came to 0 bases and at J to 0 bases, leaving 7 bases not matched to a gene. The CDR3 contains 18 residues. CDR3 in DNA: TGTGCCAGCAGTTACTCAGGGGCTAGCGGGTACTCCTACAATGAGCAGTTCTTC. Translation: CASSYSGASGYSYNEQFF.

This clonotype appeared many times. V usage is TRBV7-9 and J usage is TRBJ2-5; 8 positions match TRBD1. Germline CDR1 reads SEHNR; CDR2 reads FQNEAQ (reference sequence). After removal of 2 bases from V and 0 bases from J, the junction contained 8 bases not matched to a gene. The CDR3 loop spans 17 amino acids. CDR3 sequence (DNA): TGTGCCAGCAGCTTACCAAGACAGGGGACCCACCAAGAGACCCAGTACTTC. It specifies CASSLPRQGTHQETQYF.

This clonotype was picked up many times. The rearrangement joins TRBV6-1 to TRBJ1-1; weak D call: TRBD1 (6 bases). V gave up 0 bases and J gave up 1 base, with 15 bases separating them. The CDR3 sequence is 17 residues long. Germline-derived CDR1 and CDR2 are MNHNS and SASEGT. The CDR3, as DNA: TGTGCCAGCAGTGAAGCCCACTACAGGGTAGGGAACACTGAAGCTTTCTTT. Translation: CASSEAHYRVGNTEAFF.

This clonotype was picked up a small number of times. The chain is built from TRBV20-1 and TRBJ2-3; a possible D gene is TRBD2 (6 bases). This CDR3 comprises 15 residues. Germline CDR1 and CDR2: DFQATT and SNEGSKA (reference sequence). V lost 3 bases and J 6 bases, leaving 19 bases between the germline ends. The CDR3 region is CSASRVVTSQDTQYF. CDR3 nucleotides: TGCAGTGCTAGTCGGGTAGTGACTAGTCAGGATACGCAGTATTTT.